This TCR beta chain was sequenced in a study of cytomegalovirus exposure and HLA in healthy donors. Study-level findings and limits: When analyzed later, a missense DCLRE1C variant was found to be linked to TCR beta V- and J-gene trimming. The authors enumerated roughly 160 TCR beta chains as linked to cytomegalovirus.

Trimming cost V 0 bases and J 1 base, with 10 bases left between them. Germline CDR1 is MNHNY and CDR2 is SVGAGI (reference sequence). This CDR3 region has 15 residues. As concerns this clone: What it binds is not known.

PCR used 60 Vbeta primers and 13 Jbeta primers. Profiled with immunoSEQ multiplex PCR; TCRdb holds only in-frame clones, not every one. This table holds about 150,000 clones, roughly three quarters found once. The sample was PBMCs. This chain uses TRBV6-6 with TRBJ2-7, with D possibly matching TRBD2 (7 bases). The TCR was taken from a woman between 40 and 55 years old in good health and CMV-seronegative. In DNA form, the CDR3 reads TGTGCCAGCAGTTACTCGGCGGGGGCTTCCTACGAGCAGTACTTC. Translation gives CASSYSAGASYEQYF.